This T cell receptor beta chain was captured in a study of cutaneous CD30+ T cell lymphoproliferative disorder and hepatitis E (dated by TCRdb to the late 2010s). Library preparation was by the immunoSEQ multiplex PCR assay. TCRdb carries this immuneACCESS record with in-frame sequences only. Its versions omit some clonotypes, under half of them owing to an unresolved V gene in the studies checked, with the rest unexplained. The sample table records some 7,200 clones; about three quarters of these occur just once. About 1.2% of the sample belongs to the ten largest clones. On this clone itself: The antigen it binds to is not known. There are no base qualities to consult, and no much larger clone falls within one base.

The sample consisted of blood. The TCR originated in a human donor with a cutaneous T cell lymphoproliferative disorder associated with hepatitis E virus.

Read as DNA, the sequence is TGTGCCAGCAGCTTTCCCCTCGACGGACAGAGCACAGATACGCAGTATTTT. This gives the protein CASSFPLDGQSTDTQYF. The rearrangement combines TRBV7-2 with TRBJ2-3; TRBD1 is perhaps the D gene, given 6 matching bases. The V and J ends are trimmed by 3 bases and 0 bases, leaving 16 bases between them. CDR1 and CDR2, per the germline V gene, are SGHTA and FQGNSA. The CDR3 holds 17 amino acids from the cysteine to the phenylalanine. Only the CDR3 portion is preserved as DNA: 51 bases, with reading frame beginning at the first base.